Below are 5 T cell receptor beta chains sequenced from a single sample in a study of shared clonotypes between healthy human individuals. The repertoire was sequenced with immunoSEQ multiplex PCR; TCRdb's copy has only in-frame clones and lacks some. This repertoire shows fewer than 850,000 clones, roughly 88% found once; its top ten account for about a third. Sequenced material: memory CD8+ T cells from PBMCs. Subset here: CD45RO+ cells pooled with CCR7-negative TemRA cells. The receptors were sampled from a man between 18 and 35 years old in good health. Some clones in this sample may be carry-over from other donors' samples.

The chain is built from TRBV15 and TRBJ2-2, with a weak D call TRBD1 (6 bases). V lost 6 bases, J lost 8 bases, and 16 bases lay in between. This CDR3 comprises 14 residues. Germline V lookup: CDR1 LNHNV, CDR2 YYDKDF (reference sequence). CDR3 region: CATSDRTVEGELFF. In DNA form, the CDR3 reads TGTGCCACCAGTGATAGGACAGTGGAGGGGGAGCTGTTTTTT.

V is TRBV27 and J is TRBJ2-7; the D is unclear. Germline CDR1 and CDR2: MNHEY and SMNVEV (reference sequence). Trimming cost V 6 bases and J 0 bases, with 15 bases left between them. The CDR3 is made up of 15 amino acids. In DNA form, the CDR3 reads TGTGCCAGCAGCATAGACAATCGCCTCTCCTACGAGCAGTACTTC. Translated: CASSIDNRLSYEQYF.

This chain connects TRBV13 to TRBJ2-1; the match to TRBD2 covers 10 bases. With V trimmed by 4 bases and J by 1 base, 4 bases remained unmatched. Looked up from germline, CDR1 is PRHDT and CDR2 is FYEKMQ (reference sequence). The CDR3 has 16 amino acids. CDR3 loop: CASSSTSGPSYNEQFF. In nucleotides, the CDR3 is TGTGCCAGCAGCTCGACTAGCGGGCCTTCCTACAATGAGCAGTTCTTC.

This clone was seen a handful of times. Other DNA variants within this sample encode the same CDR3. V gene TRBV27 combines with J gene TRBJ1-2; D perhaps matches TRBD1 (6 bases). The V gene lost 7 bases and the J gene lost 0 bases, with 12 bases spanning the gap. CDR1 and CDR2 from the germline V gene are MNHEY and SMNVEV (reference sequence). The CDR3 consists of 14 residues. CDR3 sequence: CASTPTGANYGYTF. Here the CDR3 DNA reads TGTGCCAGCACCCCGACAGGAGCTAACTATGGCTACACCTTC.

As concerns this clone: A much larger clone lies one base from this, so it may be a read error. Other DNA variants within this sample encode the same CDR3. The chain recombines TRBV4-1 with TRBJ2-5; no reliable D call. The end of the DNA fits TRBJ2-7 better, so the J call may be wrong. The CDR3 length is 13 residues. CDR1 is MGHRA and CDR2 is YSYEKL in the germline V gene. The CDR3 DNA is TGCGCCAGCAGCCAAGGGCTGGGGTACGAGCAGTACTTC. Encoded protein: CASSQGLGYEQYF.